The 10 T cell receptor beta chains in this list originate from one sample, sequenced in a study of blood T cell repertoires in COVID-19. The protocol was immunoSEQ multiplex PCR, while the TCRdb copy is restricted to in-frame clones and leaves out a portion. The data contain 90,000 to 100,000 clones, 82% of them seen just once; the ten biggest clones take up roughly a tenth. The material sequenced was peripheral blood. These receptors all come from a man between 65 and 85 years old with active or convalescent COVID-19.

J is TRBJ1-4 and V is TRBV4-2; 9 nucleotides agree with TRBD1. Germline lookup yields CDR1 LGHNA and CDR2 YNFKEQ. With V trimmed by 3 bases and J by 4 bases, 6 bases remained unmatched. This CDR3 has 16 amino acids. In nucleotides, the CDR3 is TGTGCCAGCAGCCAGGTACCGGGACAGGGTAATGAAAAACTGTTTTTT. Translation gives CASSQVPGQGNEKLFF.

CDR3: CAISERGQGGGDTQYF. The CDR3 DNA is TGTGCCATCAGCGAAAGGGGGCAGGGAGGAGGAGATACGCAGTATTTT. The rearrangement links TRBV10-3 to TRBJ2-3; D is perhaps TRBD1 (7 bases). Germline CDR1 is ENHRY and CDR2 is SYGVKD. This CDR3 is built from 16 residues. V was cut by 6 bases and J by 5 bases, with 21 bases left in between.

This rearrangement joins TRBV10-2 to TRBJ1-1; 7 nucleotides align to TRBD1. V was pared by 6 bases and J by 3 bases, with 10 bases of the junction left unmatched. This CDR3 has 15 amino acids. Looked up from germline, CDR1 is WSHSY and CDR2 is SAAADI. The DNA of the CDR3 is TGCGCCAGCAGGCGACAGGGTGTAGGGGACACTGAAGCTTTCTTT. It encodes CASRRQGVGDTEAFF.

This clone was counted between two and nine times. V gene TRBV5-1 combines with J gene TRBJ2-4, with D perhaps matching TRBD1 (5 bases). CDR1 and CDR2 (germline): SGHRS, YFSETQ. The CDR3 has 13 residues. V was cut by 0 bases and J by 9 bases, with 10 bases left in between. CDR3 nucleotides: TGCGCCAGCAGCTTGGAAAGGGGCGGCATTCAGTACTTC. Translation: CASSLERGGIQYF.

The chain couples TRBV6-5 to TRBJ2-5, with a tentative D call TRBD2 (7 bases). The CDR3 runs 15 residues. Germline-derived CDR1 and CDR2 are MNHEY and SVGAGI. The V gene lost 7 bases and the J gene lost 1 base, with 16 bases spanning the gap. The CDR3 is CASKVGGGTQETQYF. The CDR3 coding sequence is TGTGCCAGCAAAGTGGGGGGGGGCACCCAAGAGACCCAGTACTTC.

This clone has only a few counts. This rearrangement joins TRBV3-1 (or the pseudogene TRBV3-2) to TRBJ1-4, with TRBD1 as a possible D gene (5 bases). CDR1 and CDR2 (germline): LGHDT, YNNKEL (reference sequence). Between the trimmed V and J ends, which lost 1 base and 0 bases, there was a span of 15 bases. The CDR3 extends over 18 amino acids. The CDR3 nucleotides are TGTGCCAGCAGCCAAGCTCGGCAGGGCATTGCAACTAATGAAAAACTGTTTTTT. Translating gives CASSQARQGIATNEKLFF.

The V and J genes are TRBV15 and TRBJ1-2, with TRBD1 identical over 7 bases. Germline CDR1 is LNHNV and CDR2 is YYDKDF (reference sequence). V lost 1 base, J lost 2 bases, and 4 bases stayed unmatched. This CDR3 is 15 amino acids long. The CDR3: CATSRGRGQNYGYTF. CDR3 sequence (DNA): TGTGCCACCAGCAGAGGCAGGGGACAGAACTATGGCTACACCTTC.

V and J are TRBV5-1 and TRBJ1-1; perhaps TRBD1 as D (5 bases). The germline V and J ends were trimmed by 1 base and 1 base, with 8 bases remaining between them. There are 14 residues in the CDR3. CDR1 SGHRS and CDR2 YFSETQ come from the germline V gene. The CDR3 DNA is TGCGCCAGCAGCTTGTCCGGGGGGAACACTGAAGCTTTCTTT. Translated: CASSLSGGNTEAFF.

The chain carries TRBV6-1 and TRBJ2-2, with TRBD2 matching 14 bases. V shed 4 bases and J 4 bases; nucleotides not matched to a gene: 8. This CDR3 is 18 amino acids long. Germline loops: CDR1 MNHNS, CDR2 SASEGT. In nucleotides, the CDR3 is TGTGCCAGCAGTGTTCGGACTAGCGGGGGGTCTGGCACCGGGGAGCTGTTTTTT. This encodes CASSVRTSGGSGTGELFF.

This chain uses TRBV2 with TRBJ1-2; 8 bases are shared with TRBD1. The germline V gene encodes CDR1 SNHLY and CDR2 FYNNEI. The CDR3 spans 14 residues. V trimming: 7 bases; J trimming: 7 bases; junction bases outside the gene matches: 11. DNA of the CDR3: TGTGCCAGCACCCGGACAGGGTGGGATCGTGGCTACACCTTC. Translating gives CASTRTGWDRGYTF.